The entry that follows covers one T cell receptor (beta chain) sequence. The sample originates from a study of blood T cell repertoires in COVID-19. Study information: Both acute and convalescent COVID-19 samples were obtained from the United States, Italy and Spain. T cells, B-cell-depleted T cells, or PBMCs provided the cDNA or gDNA that served as material.

Germline-derived CDR1 and CDR2 are SEHNR and FQNEAQ (reference sequence). The junction had 6 bases not matched to a gene; V was cut back by 4 bases and J by 5 bases. The CDR3 totals 14 residues. In the original workflow: Nucleated cell counts were estimated from reference gene primer amplification. Some clones are missing from TCRdb's copy, which holds only in-frame ones; the method was immunoSEQ multiplex PCR. V, J and clone size were drawn from that table, and D and trimming were deduced from the DNA. In the table there are roughly 110,000 clones, over 60% of which are singletons. Sequencing input: peripheral blood. The clonotype originates from a man aged 80 or over with COVID-19, enrolled during active disease. The gene calls are TRBV7-9 and TRBJ1-1; 8 nucleotides line up with TRBD1. CDR3 sequence (DNA): TGTGCCAGCAGCTCCCAGACAGGGGAGACTGAAGCTTTCTTT. Its protein product is CASSSQTGETEAFF. The full variable domain, with the rest looked up from reference TRBV7-9 and TRBJ1-1, is DTGVSQNPRHKITKRGQNVTFRCDPISEHNRLYWYRQTLGQGPEFLTYFQNEAQLEKSRLLSDRFSAERPKGSFSTLEIQRTEQGDSAMYLCASSSQTGETEAFFGQGTRLTVV.